The rows below give T cell receptor beta chains drawn from one sample of a study of blood T cell dynamics during melanoma immunotherapy. Clones were read by immunoSEQ multiplex PCR, and TCRdb kept only the in-frame ones, dropping some. Of around 13,000 clones in the sample, approximately 84% are singletons; the top ten hold approximately 9.4%. The sequenced sample was blood, obtained from a patient treated with checkpoint blockade. Source of these receptors: a human donor with melanoma. Both conserved end residues are part of each CDR3. The order of the fields is V gene, clone size, D gene, J gene, CDR3 DNA, CDR3 protein. The D gene is left open where the match is weak. The size entry is marked missing in some rows and otherwise reads once, few, many or a size class.

v_gene: TRBV4-3; abundance: NA; d_gene: TRBD2; j_gene: TRBJ2-7; CDR3nt: TGCGCCAGCAGCCCTTCTCTCGAGCGGGGTACCTACGAGCAGTACTTC; CDR3aa: CASSPSLERGTYEQYF
v_gene: TRBV7-8; abundance: NA; d_gene: NA; j_gene: TRBJ2-7; CDR3nt: TGTGCCAGCACGGGCCACAGCTCCTACGAGCAGTACTTC; CDR3aa: CASTGHSSYEQYF
v_gene: TRBV5-1; abundance: NA; d_gene: TRBD1; j_gene: TRBJ2-1; CDR3nt: TGCGCCAGCAGCTTGGCCCAGGGACAGGGGTTGAATGAGCAGTTCTTC; CDR3aa: CASSLAQGQGLNEQFF
v_gene: TRBV7-3; abundance: NA; d_gene: TRBD1; j_gene: TRBJ2-7; CDR3nt: TGTGCCAGCAGCCCCCGTGACAGGGCACAGCAGTACTTC; CDR3aa: CASSPRDRAQQYF
v_gene: TRBV5-6; abundance: NA; d_gene: NA; j_gene: TRBJ2-4; CDR3nt: TGTGCCAGCACCCAGGGGCAGGCGATTCAGTACTTC; CDR3aa: CASTQGQAIQYF
v_gene: TRBV4-3; abundance: NA; d_gene: TRBD1; j_gene: TRBJ1-3; CDR3nt: TGCGCCAGCAGCCCAGGGGGTCTCACTGGAAACACCATATATTTT; CDR3aa: CASSPGGLTGNTIYF
v_gene: TRBV7-2; abundance: NA; d_gene: TRBD2; j_gene: TRBJ2-1; CDR3nt: TGTGCCAGCAGCCCCCCGGGACTAGCGGGGCCCACTAGCAAGGAGCAGTTCTTC; CDR3aa: CASSPPGLAGPTSKEQFF
v_gene: TRBV19; abundance: few; d_gene: NA; j_gene: TRBJ1-2; CDR3nt: TGTGCCAGTAGCCTTGGCAGGGAGCGGTCTGGCTACACCTTC; CDR3aa: CASSLGRERSGYTF
v_gene: TRBV19; abundance: NA; d_gene: NA; j_gene: TRBJ2-1; CDR3nt: TGTGCCAGTAAGGTTATCGCGACTAAGGATGAGCAGTTCTTC; CDR3aa: CASKVIATKDEQFF
v_gene: TRBV19; abundance: NA; d_gene: NA; j_gene: TRBJ1-2; CDR3nt: TGTGCCAGTAGTAATCCGAGTAACTATGGCTACACCTTT; CDR3aa: CASSNPSNYGYTF
v_gene: TRBV7-7; abundance: once; d_gene: NA; j_gene: TRBJ1-1; CDR3nt: TGTGCCAGCAGCTTAGACGGAACCACTGAAGCTTTCTTT; CDR3aa: CASSLDGTTEAFF
v_gene: TRBV7-3; abundance: NA; d_gene: NA; j_gene: TRBJ2-3; CDR3nt: TGTGCCAGCAGCTCGCCCCCTTGGGGGACGCAGTATTTT; CDR3aa: CASSSPPWGTQYF
v_gene: TRBV30; abundance: NA; d_gene: NA; j_gene: TRBJ1-5; CDR3nt: TGTGCCTGGAGGCAGGGTGGAAATCAGCCCCAGCATTTT; CDR3aa: CAWRQGGNQPQHF
v_gene: TRBV25-1; abundance: once; d_gene: NA; j_gene: TRBJ2-7; CDR3nt: TGTGCCAGCAGTGTCGACAGTGGCCGGGAGCAGTACTTC; CDR3aa: CASSVDSGREQYF
v_gene: TRBV5-5; abundance: NA; d_gene: TRBD1; j_gene: TRBJ2-5; CDR3nt: TGTGCCAGCAGGAAAACCAACCGGGACAGGGTGCTCAAAGAGACCCAGTACTTC; CDR3aa: CASRKTNRDRVLKETQYF
v_gene: TRBV27; abundance: NA; d_gene: NA; j_gene: TRBJ2-7; CDR3nt: TGTGCCAGCAGTTCTAAGGGCCGCTCCTACGAGCAGTACTTC; CDR3aa: CASSSKGRSYEQYF
v_gene: TRBV4-1; abundance: once; d_gene: NA; j_gene: TRBJ2-7; CDR3nt: TGCGCCAGCAGCCAAAGGGGGACGAACTCCTACGAGCAGTACTTC; CDR3aa: CASSQRGTNSYEQYF
v_gene: TRBV29-1; abundance: NA; d_gene: TRBD2; j_gene: TRBJ2-7; CDR3nt: TGCAGCGTTGATTCGCTAGCCGGGGGGATCGAGCAGTACTTC; CDR3aa: CSVDSLAGGIEQYF
v_gene: TRBV7-2; abundance: NA; d_gene: NA; j_gene: TRBJ2-3; CDR3nt: TGTGCCAGCAGCTTAGGCACAGATACGCAGTATTTT; CDR3aa: CASSLGTDTQYF
v_gene: TRBV5-4; abundance: few; d_gene: NA; j_gene: TRBJ2-5; CDR3nt: TGTGCCAGCAGCTTGGAGGTCATAGGGGGTAGGGAGACCCAGTACTTC; CDR3aa: CASSLEVIGGRETQYF
v_gene: TRBV7-8; abundance: once; d_gene: NA; j_gene: TRBJ1-5; CDR3nt: TGTGCCAGCAGCTTAGTGATCGGGGCTGACAATCAGCCCCAGCATTTT; CDR3aa: CASSLVIGADNQPQHF
v_gene: TRBV11-2; abundance: once; d_gene: NA; j_gene: TRBJ2-3; CDR3nt: TGTGCCAGCAGCTTAATGCCGACAGGCACAGATACGCAGTATTTT; CDR3aa: CASSLMPTGTDTQYF
v_gene: TRBV6-5; abundance: NA; d_gene: TRBD1; j_gene: TRBJ1-2; CDR3nt: TGTGCCAGCAGTTACGGGACAGGGGCAAACCCGTATGGCTACACCTTC; CDR3aa: CASSYGTGANPYGYTF
v_gene: TRBV19; abundance: NA; d_gene: TRBD2; j_gene: TRBJ2-3; CDR3nt: TGTGCCAGTAGCATAGCGGGGGGCACAGATACGCAGTATTTT; CDR3aa: CASSIAGGTDTQYF
v_gene: TRBV2; abundance: NA; d_gene: NA; j_gene: TRBJ1-5; CDR3nt: TGTGCCAGCAGTGAGGGCAGGGGCTGGGGCAATCAGCCCCAGCATTTT; CDR3aa: CASSEGRGWGNQPQHF
v_gene: TRBV19; abundance: NA; d_gene: TRBD1; j_gene: TRBJ2-2; CDR3nt: TGTGCCTGCACCGGGACAGGGGGGATCGGGGAGCTGTTTTTT; CDR3aa: CACTGTGGIGELFF
v_gene: TRBV13; abundance: NA; d_gene: NA; j_gene: TRBJ1-1; CDR3nt: TGTGCCAGCAGCTTTGTTCAGGGAAACACTGAAGCTTTCTTT; CDR3aa: CASSFVQGNTEAFF
v_gene: TRBV19; abundance: once; d_gene: TRBD2; j_gene: TRBJ2-1; CDR3nt: TGTGCCAGTAGTATTTCGGGAGGGCCCAATGAGCAGTTCTTC; CDR3aa: CASSISGGPNEQFF
v_gene: TRBV9; abundance: NA; d_gene: NA; j_gene: TRBJ1-1; CDR3nt: TGTGCCAGCAGCGTAGTCGGGGCGGGCGCCACTGAAGCTTTCTTT; CDR3aa: CASSVVGAGATEAFF
v_gene: TRBV7-9; abundance: NA; d_gene: NA; j_gene: TRBJ2-7; CDR3nt: TGTGCCAGCAGCTTTCCGGCCAGCGAGCAGTACTTC; CDR3aa: CASSFPASEQYF
v_gene: TRBV5-4; abundance: NA; d_gene: NA; j_gene: TRBJ1-2; CDR3nt: TGTGCCAGCAGCCGTCGGGAGAGGGGTAACTATGGCTACACCTTC; CDR3aa: CASSRRERGNYGYTF
v_gene: TRBV5-1; abundance: NA; d_gene: TRBD1; j_gene: TRBJ1-4; CDR3nt: TGCGCCAGCACTCGGGACAGCCCTTTAGAAAAACTGTTTTTT; CDR3aa: CASTRDSPLEKLFF
v_gene: TRBV6-1; abundance: NA; d_gene: NA; j_gene: TRBJ1-6; CDR3nt: TGTGCCAGCAGTGATACAGCAGGAGGGAATTCACCCCTCCACTTT; CDR3aa: CASSDTAGGNSPLHF
v_gene: TRBV5-4; abundance: NA; d_gene: NA; j_gene: TRBJ1-5; CDR3nt: TGTGCCAGCAGCCAAGGGGGATTTGGTCAGCCCCAGCATTTT; CDR3aa: CASSQGGFGQPQHF
v_gene: TRBV5-1; abundance: once; d_gene: TRBD1; j_gene: TRBJ2-2; CDR3nt: TGCGCCAGCAGCGACAGGGGGCTGACCGGGGAGCTGTTTTTT; CDR3aa: CASSDRGLTGELFF
v_gene: TRBV4-1; abundance: NA; d_gene: NA; j_gene: TRBJ1-3; CDR3nt: TGCGCCAGCAGCCAACCCCCCGGGGAGACCGGCTTTAGAAACACCATATATTTT; CDR3aa: CASSQPPGETGFRNTIYF
v_gene: TRBV5-8; abundance: NA; d_gene: NA; j_gene: TRBJ2-7; CDR3nt: TGTGCCAGCCCGGACACCCCGTGGGGCTACGAGCAGTACTTC; CDR3aa: CASPDTPWGYEQYF
v_gene: TRBV7-2; abundance: NA; d_gene: NA; j_gene: TRBJ2-7; CDR3nt: TGTGCCAGCAGCTCACGGACGTCGGGCGAGCAGTACTTC; CDR3aa: CASSSRTSGEQYF
v_gene: TRBV7-2; abundance: once; d_gene: TRBD1; j_gene: TRBJ2-5; CDR3nt: TGTGCCAGCAGCCCGGGACAGCGGCAGACCCAGTACTTC; CDR3aa: CASSPGQRQTQYF
v_gene: TRBV10-2; abundance: NA; d_gene: NA; j_gene: TRBJ2-7; CDR3nt: TGCGCCAGCAGGGACCGGGACGGAGCCTACGAGCAGTACTTC; CDR3aa: CASRDRDGAYEQYF
v_gene: TRBV18; abundance: once; d_gene: TRBD2; j_gene: TRBJ2-7; CDR3nt: TGTGCCAGCTCACTTCGGAGCGGGAGTGCCTCCTACGAGCAGTACTTC; CDR3aa: CASSLRSGSASYEQYF